These 17 T cell receptor beta chains share one sample of origin, sequenced in a study of graft-versus-host responses after intestinal transplantation. The repertoire was sequenced with immunoSEQ multiplex PCR; TCRdb's copy has only in-frame clones and lacks some. The sample holds about 46,000 clones; roughly 91% are singletons and the top ten take 5% to 7%. Here the sequenced sample was PBMCs, taken about 120 weeks after a first intestinal transplant, on the day of a second. These receptors all come from a human patient who received an intestinal transplant, so some T cells may come from the graft donor.

The count of this clone is one. The V call is TRBV9, the J call TRBJ1-1; unclear D gene. Germline CDR1 SGDLS, CDR2 YYNGEE. The V end was cut by 3 bases, the J end by 6 bases, with 18 bases between. The CDR3 is 15 residues long. CDR3 sequence reads: CASSASLDSASEAFF. The CDR3 DNA is TGTGCCAGCAGCGCCAGTCTGGATTCGGCCTCTGAAGCTTTCTTT.

The gene calls are TRBV6-1 and TRBJ2-3, with D tentatively TRBD2 (6 bases). The CDR3 sequence is 16 residues long. Trimming took off 1 base at V and 2 bases at J, with 13 bases between the two ends. CDR1 MNHNS and CDR2 SASEGT come from the germline V gene. This CDR3 is CASSEEVVDYTDTQYF. The CDR3 coding sequence is TGTGCCAGCAGTGAAGAAGTGGTGGACTACACAGATACGCAGTATTTT.

The gene calls are TRBV27 and TRBJ1-5; weak D call: TRBD1 (5 bases). The V gene lost 1 base and the J gene lost 1 base, with 11 bases spanning the gap. Germline V lookup: CDR1 MNHEY, CDR2 SMNVEV (reference sequence). This CDR3 contains 16 residues. CDR3 residues: CASSLWGGTSNQPQHF. CDR3 coding DNA: TGTGCCAGCAGTTTATGGGGAGGGACGAGCAATCAGCCCCAGCATTTT.

This chain joins TRBV7-6 and TRBJ1-5; possibly TRBD1 for D (5 bases). This CDR3 is built from 15 residues. Germline loops: CDR1 SGHVS, CDR2 FNYEAQ. V was clipped by 4 bases and J by 0 bases, with 10 bases between them. DNA for the CDR3: TGTGCCAGCAGCTCAGGGCCTTATAGCAATCAGCCCCAGCATTTT. Translated, it gives CASSSGPYSNQPQHF.

The CDR3 DNA reads TGTGCCAGCAGTTTCCGAGGCACTGAAGCTTTCTTT. Translation: CASSFRGTEAFF. J is TRBJ1-1 and V is TRBV6-5; D is undetermined. This CDR3 spans 12 amino acids. V was shortened by 4 bases and J by 4 bases, with 7 bases between the two germline ends. In germline, CDR1 is MNHEY, CDR2 SVGAGI.

The rearrangement joins TRBV7-2 to TRBJ2-3; D remains unclear. Trimming took off 3 bases at V and 0 bases at J, with 10 bases between the two ends. The CDR3 loop spans 15 amino acids. CDR1 and CDR2 (germline): SGHTA, FQGNSA. CDR3 sequence: CASSFVGFSTDTQYF. The CDR3 region has the DNA TGTGCCAGCAGCTTCGTGGGGTTTAGCACAGATACGCAGTATTTT.

This chain joins TRBV6-6 and TRBJ2-7; unclear D gene. From germline, CDR1 is MNHNY and CDR2 SVGAGI (reference sequence). V shed 0 bases and J shed 0 bases, with 6 bases lying between them. The CDR3 has 14 residues. The DNA for the CDR3 is TGTGCCAGCAGTTACTCACGGGCCTCCTACGAGCAGTACTTC. Its translation is CASSYSRASYEQYF.

The chain uses TRBV14 and TRBJ2-7; D is unclear. From germline, CDR1 is SGHDN and CDR2 FVKESK. The V gene lost 4 bases and the J gene lost 3 bases, with 7 bases spanning the gap. This CDR3 has 12 residues. In DNA, the CDR3 is TGTGCCAGCAGCCTATTAGACTACGAGCAGTACTTC. Encoded protein: CASSLLDYEQYF.

This clone was seen only once. The chain carries TRBV28 and TRBJ2-5; D remains unclear. The J call is doubtful: the DNA matches TRBJ2-7 better. Germline V gene data show CDR1 as MDHEN and CDR2 as SYDVKM. The CDR3 is made up of 14 amino acids. CDR3 sequence (DNA): TGTGCCAGCACCGCAGACCCGGTCTCCTACGAGCAGTACTTC. Translating it yields CASTADPVSYEQYF.

The rearrangement joins TRBV2 to TRBJ2-7; D might be TRBD1 (6 bases). The CDR3 runs 14 residues. Trimming cost V 1 base and J 3 bases, with 10 bases left between them. Germline lookup yields CDR1 SNHLY and CDR2 FYNNEI. The CDR3 reads CASSEDLGGYEQYF. The DNA of the CDR3 is TGTGCCAGCAGTGAAGATTTAGGGGGCTACGAGCAGTACTTC.

V is TRBV29-1 and J is TRBJ2-2; 7 bases align to TRBD1. From germline, CDR1 is SQVTM and CDR2 ANQGSEA. The CDR3 spans 14 residues. The junction had 9 bases not matched to a gene; V was cut back by 6 bases and J by 5 bases. CDR3 nucleotide sequence: TGCAGCGTCGCAGGGGCAGGGGGAACCGGGGAGCTGTTTTTT. This sequence encodes CSVAGAGGTGELFF.

This clone was picked up one time. V usage is TRBV11-3 and J usage is TRBJ2-5; 10 bases match TRBD2. There are 15 residues in the CDR3. V was pared by 5 bases and J by 2 bases, with 5 bases of the junction left unmatched. Germline CDR1 SGHNT, CDR2 YENEEA. DNA for the CDR3: TGTGCCAGCAGCAGTCCACTAGCGGGGCAAGAGACCCAGTACTTC. Residues: CASSSPLAGQETQYF.

The rearrangement uses TRBV11-1 and TRBJ2-2, with TRBD2 as a possible D gene (6 bases). In germline, CDR1 is SGHAT, CDR2 FQDESV (reference sequence). The CDR3 length is 16 residues. The V and J ends lost 4 bases and 5 bases respectively, with 17 bases between them. CDR3 nucleotides: TGTGCCAGCAGCTCACATGGCGGGACGGGTACCGGGGAGCTGTTTTTT. Translating gives CASSSHGGTGTGELFF.

The V call is TRBV11-2, the J call TRBJ1-2; a weak D match, TRBD1 (6 bases). The germline V gene has CDR1 SGHAT and CDR2 FQNNGV. Trimming stripped 2 bases from V and 4 bases from J, with 11 bases between. The CDR3 runs 14 residues. CDR3 in amino acids: CASSLSGGTYGYTF. CDR3 DNA: TGTGCCAGCAGCTTATCCGGGGGCACCTATGGCTACACCTTC.

This sequence joins TRBV4-1 and TRBJ2-3; 9 bases agree with TRBD2. The CDR3 length is 16 residues. Trimming took 1 base from V and 2 from J; bases not matched to a gene: 4. The germline V gene has CDR1 MGHRA and CDR2 YSYEKL. The CDR3: CASSQGLADTTDTQYF. In nucleotides, the CDR3 is TGCGCCAGCAGCCAAGGACTAGCGGATACCACAGATACGCAGTATTTT.

This sequence joins TRBV2 and TRBJ1-3; D unclear. This CDR3 has 12 amino acids. Trimming pared 8 bases from V and 7 bases from J, leaving 12 bases between. Germline V lookup: CDR1 SNHLY, CDR2 FYNNEI. CDR3 bases: TGTGCCAGCTCAGTTACGTGGAACACCATATATTTT. Its translation: CASSVTWNTIYF.

This sequence joins TRBV13 and TRBJ1-5, with 7 nucleotides matching TRBD1. J gave up 3 bases and V 6 bases, and 8 bases lay outside the gene matches. The CDR3 is made up of 15 amino acids. Germline loops: CDR1 PRHDT, CDR2 FYEKMQ (reference sequence). The CDR3 reads CASRRQGTNNQPQHF. CDR3 nucleotides: TGTGCCAGCAGGAGACAGGGTACGAACAATCAGCCCCAGCATTTT.